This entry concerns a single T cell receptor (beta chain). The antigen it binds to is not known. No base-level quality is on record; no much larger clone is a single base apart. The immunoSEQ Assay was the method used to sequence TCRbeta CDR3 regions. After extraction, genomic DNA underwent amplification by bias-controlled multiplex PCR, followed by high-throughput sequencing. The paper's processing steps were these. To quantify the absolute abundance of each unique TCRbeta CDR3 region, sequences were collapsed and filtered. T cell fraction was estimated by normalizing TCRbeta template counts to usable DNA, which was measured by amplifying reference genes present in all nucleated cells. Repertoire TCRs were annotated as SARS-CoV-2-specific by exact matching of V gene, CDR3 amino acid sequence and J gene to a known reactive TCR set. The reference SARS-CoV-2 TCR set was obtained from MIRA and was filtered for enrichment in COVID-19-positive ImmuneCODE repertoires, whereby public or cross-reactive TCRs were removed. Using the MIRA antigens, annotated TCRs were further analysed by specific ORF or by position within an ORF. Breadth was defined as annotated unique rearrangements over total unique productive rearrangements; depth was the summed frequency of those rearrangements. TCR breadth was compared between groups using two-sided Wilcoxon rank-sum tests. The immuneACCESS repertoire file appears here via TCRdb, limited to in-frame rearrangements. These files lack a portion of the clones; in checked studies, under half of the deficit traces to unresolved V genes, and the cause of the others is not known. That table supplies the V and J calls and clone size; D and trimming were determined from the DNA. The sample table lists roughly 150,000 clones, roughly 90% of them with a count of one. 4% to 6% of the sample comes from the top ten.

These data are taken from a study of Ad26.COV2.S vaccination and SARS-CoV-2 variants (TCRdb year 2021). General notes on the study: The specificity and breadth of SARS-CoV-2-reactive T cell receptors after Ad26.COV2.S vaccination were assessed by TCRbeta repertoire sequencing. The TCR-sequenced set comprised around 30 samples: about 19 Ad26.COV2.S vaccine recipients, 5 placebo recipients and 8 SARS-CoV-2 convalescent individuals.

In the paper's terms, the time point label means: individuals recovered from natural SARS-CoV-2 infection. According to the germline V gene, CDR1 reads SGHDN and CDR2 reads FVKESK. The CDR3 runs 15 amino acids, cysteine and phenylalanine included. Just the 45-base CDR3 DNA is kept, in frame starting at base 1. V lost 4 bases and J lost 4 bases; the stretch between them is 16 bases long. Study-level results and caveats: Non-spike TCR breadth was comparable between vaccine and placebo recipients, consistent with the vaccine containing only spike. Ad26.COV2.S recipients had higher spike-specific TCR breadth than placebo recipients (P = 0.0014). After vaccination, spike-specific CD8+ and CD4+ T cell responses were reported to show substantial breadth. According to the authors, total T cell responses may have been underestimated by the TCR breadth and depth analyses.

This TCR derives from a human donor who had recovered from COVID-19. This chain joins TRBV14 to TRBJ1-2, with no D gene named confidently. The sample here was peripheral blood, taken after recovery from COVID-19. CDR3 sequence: CASSLAGQPPYGYTF. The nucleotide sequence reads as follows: TGTGCCAGCAGCCTAGCGGGCCAACCCCCCTATGGCTACACCTTC. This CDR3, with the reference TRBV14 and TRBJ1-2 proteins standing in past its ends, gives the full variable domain EAGVTQFPSHSVIEKGQTVTLRCDPISGHDNLYWYRRVMGKEIKFLLHFVKESKQDESGMPNNRFLAERTGGTYSTLKVQPAELEDSGVYFCASSLAGQPPYGYTFGSGTRLTVV.